This entry describes one T cell receptor beta chain. Noted time point: patch test 2, 6 weeks after DPC sensitization. Specified treatment: therapeutic diphenylcyclopropenone sensitization with weekly scalp DPC. The data stem from a study of human T cells and chemical hapten exposure. TCRdb called the RACE reads again in MiXCR, with one record for every CDR3 protein. The repertoire holds roughly 380,000 distinct CDR3 sequences, roughly 6% seen once, with more than 5.5% in the top ten. J lost 6 bases, V lost 10 bases, and 17 bases had no gene match. This CDR3 spans 16 amino acids. J is TRBJ2-3 and V is TRBV12-3 or TRBV12-4, with 9 bases that match TRBD2. This specimen consisted of whole blood, obtained in connection with sensitization to the hapten diphenylcyclopropenone (DPC). This clonotype originated in a woman aged 18-29 years with alopecia areata. Some clones in this sample may be carry-over from other donors' samples. CDR3 DNA: TGTGCCACCAACTGGGGACTAGCCGGAGCCGGGGATACGCAGTATTTT. This gives the protein CATNWGLAGAGDTQYF.